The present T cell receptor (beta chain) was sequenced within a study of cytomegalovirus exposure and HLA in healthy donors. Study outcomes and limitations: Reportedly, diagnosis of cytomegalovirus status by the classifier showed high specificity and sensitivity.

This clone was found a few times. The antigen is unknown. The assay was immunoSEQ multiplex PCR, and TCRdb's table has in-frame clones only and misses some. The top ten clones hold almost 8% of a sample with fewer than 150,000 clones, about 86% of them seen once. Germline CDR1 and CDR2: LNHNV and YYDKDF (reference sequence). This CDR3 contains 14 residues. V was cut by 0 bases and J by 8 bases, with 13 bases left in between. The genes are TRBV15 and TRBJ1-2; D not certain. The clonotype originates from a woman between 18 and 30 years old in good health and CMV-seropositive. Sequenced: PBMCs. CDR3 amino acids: CATSRDQGARGYTF. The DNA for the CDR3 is TGTGCCACCAGCAGAGACCAAGGCGCGAGGGGCTACACCTTC.